The rows below give T cell receptor beta chains drawn from one sample of a study of cytomegalovirus exposure and HLA in healthy donors. Here immunoSEQ multiplex PCR was the method, and the copy in TCRdb shows in-frame clones only, minus some. This sample has approximately 180,000 clones, with approximately 79% found just once. Sequencing was carried out using PBMCs. The receptors stem from a man aged 40-49 years in good health and CMV-seropositive. CDR3s include the opening cysteine and the closing phenylalanine or tryptophan. Each record gives: V gene, D gene, clone size, J gene, CDR3 DNA, CDR3 protein. The D gene is left open where the match is weak. Some rows mark clone size as missing; the rest say once, few, many or name a class of expanded clone.

TRBV28	TRBD1	-	TRBJ1-5	TGTGCCAGCAGTTTGTTAACAGGGGGTCTGGGCAATCAGCCCCAGCATTTT	CASSLLTGGLGNQPQHF
TRBV15	-	once	TRBJ1-2	TGTGCCACCAGCAGAGGGACAGTCTATGGCTACACCTTC	CATSRGTVYGYTF
TRBV5-4	-	once	TRBJ1-1	TGTGCCAGCAGCTGGGGGCGAAACACTGAAGCTTTCTTT	CASSWGRNTEAFF
TRBV9	TRBD2	-	TRBJ2-3	TGTGCCAGCAGCGTAGCTAGTAGCGGGAGTTTAGATACGCAGTATTTT	CASSVASSGSLDTQYF
TRBV7-9	TRBD2	-	TRBJ2-7	TGTGCCAGCAGCCCACAAGGAGGCGGGAGTTCCCTGCGGGAGCAGTACTTC	CASSPQGGGSSLREQYF
TRBV5-1	-	-	TRBJ1-5	TGCGCCAGCAGCTTGGGAGGGCTAAGCAATCAGCCCCAGCATTTT	CASSLGGLSNQPQHF
TRBV11-3	-	-	TRBJ1-1	TGTGCCAGCAGCCATGACAAGAACACTGAAGCTTTCTTT	CASSHDKNTEAFF
TRBV2	-	-	TRBJ2-2	TGTGCCAGCAGTGTACAGGCTGCCGGGGAGCTGTTTTTT	CASSVQAAGELFF
TRBV11-2	TRBD1	-	TRBJ1-2	TGTGCCAGCAGCTTAGACGGGACAGGTCCTAACTATGGCTACACCTTC	CASSLDGTGPNYGYTF
TRBV4-2	-	-	TRBJ2-1	TGTGCCAGCAGCCTCGGAGGGGCGGGGACCTACAATGAGCAGTTCTTC	CASSLGGAGTYNEQFF
TRBV6-5	TRBD1	-	TRBJ2-1	TGTGCCAGCAGGATACAGGGGGCCCGGGCCGGCGAGCAGTTCTTC	CASRIQGARAGEQFF
TRBV5-1	TRBD2	-	TRBJ2-3	TGCGCCAGCAGCTTGTATTCTAGCGGGACGTACACAGATACGCAGTATTTT	CASSLYSSGTYTDTQYF
TRBV5-1	-	-	TRBJ2-3	TGCGCCAGCAGACCTCAGGGTTCAGTATTCGTGGATACGCAGTATTTT	CASRPQGSVFVDTQYF
TRBV27	TRBD1	-	TRBJ1-1	TGTGCCAGCAGTTTAGGACAGGGGGGCACTGAAGCTTTCTTT	CASSLGQGGTEAFF
TRBV5-1	-	-	TRBJ2-1	TGCGCCAGCAGCCCTCGGGACTCCAACAATGAGCAGTTCTTC	CASSPRDSNNEQFF
TRBV2	-	-	TRBJ2-5	TGTGCCAGCAGCCCCTGGAGAGAGACCCAGTACTTC	CASSPWRETQYF
TRBV29-1	-	-	TRBJ2-7	TGCAGCGTAACGACAGGAGGAACCTACGAGCAGTACTTC	CSVTTGGTYEQYF
TRBV2	-	-	TRBJ2-7	TGTGCCAGCAGTGGGATCCGGGACACCTTAAACTACGAGCAGTACTTC	CASSGIRDTLNYEQYF
TRBV28	-	-	TRBJ1-4	TGTGCCACATTGACTGCGACTAATGAAAAACTGTTTTTT	CATLTATNEKLFF
TRBV25-1	-	-	TRBJ1-5	TGTGCCAGCAGTGCGACAGGAAATCAGCCCCAGCATTTT	CASSATGNQPQHF
TRBV28	TRBD1	-	TRBJ2-6	TGTGCCAGCATTCCCGGACAGGGGGCCGCTGGGGCCAACGGCCTGACTTTC	CASIPGQGAAGANGLTF
TRBV5-8	-	-	TRBJ2-6	TGTGCCAGCAGGCGGGACTCTGGGGCCAACGGCCTGACTTTC	CASRRDSGANGLTF
TRBV29-1	TRBD1	few	TRBJ1-3	TGCAGCGGTCTGACAGGGATCGACTCTGGAAACACCATATATTTT	CSGLTGIDSGNTIYF
TRBV5-1	-	few	TRBJ2-3	TGCGCCAGCAGGGCGGGACTCTTCACAGATACGCAGTATTTT	CASRAGLFTDTQYF
TRBV15	-	-	TRBJ2-7	TGTGCCACCAGCAAGGGGGGGGACTCCTACGAGCAGTACTTC	CATSKGGDSYEQYF
TRBV5-1	TRBD1	-	TRBJ1-2	TGCGCCAGCAGGGGACAGGGGGCCTTCTATGGCTACACCTTC	CASRGQGAFYGYTF
TRBV9	TRBD1	-	TRBJ2-7	TGTGCCAGCAGCGTAGATTTGGCAGGACAGGGTGCCTCCTACGAGCAGTACTTC	CASSVDLAGQGASYEQYF
TRBV11-2	TRBD2	once	TRBJ2-3	TGTGCCAGCAGCTTAGCCCCTAGCGGGAGGGTGACGCAGTATTTT	CASSLAPSGRVTQYF
TRBV29-1	TRBD2	-	TRBJ2-5	TGCAGCGTTGAAGGAGCGGGAACTAGCGGGAGGGCCGGAGAGACCCAGTACTTC	CSVEGAGTSGRAGETQYF
TRBV5-1	-	-	TRBJ2-5	TGCGCCAGCAGCGGTGGGGGGCAAGAGACCCAGTACTTC	CASSGGGQETQYF
TRBV6-5	TRBD1	-	TRBJ1-6	TGTGCCAGCAGTACAGGGGAACTAAATTCACCCCTCCACTTT	CASSTGELNSPLHF
TRBV11-3	-	-	TRBJ2-2	TGTGCCAGCAGCCCCCTCTCCCCAGGTTCCACCGGGGAGCTGTTTTTT	CASSPLSPGSTGELFF
TRBV10-2	TRBD2	-	TRBJ2-5	TGCGCCGCAGCGGGAGTTGCTCAAGAGACCCAGTACTTC	CAAAGVAQETQYF
TRBV30	-	-	TRBJ2-2	TGTGCCTGGAGCCCGGGCCCAGGGGCGACCGGGGAGCTGTTTTTT	CAWSPGPGATGELFF
TRBV28	-	few	TRBJ1-2	TGTGCCAGCAGTTTCGTACCGGGACTAGCCATCCGCTACACCTTC	CASSFVPGLAIRYTF
TRBV7-9	-	-	TRBJ2-3	TGTGCCAGCAGCAGGGGCTACCTCCCGATGGGCACAGATACGCAGTATTTT	CASSRGYLPMGTDTQYF
TRBV11-2	TRBD1	few	TRBJ2-3	TGTGCCAGCAGCAAGACCGGGACAGGGTATCCAGATACGCAGTATTTT	CASSKTGTGYPDTQYF
TRBV28	-	-	TRBJ2-7	TGTGCCAGCAGCCGGCCTGAGCGCTACGAGCAGTACTTC	CASSRPERYEQYF
TRBV9	TRBD2	-	TRBJ2-1	TGTGCCAGCAGCGATAGCGGGAGTCATTACAATGAGCAGTTCTTC	CASSDSGSHYNEQFF
TRBV5-1	TRBD1	-	TRBJ2-4	TGCGCCAGCAGCGGGGGACAGGGAAACATTCAGTACTTC	CASSGGQGNIQYF
TRBV2	TRBD1	-	TRBJ1-2	TGTGCCAGCAGTGAACAGGGGGCGTATTATGGCTACACCTTC	CASSEQGAYYGYTF
TRBV5-1	-	-	TRBJ1-2	TGCGCCAGCAGCGACCAAGGGGCAGTCAATAACTATGGCTACACCTTC	CASSDQGAVNNYGYTF
TRBV27	-	-	TRBJ1-5	TGTGCCAGCAGTCTAGGACGGGATGGAGGCCAGCCCCAGCATTTT	CASSLGRDGGQPQHF
TRBV5-1	-	-	TRBJ1-1	TGCGCCAGCAGCCCCGGACACCACCCTGAGAACACTGAAGCTTTCTTT	CASSPGHHPENTEAFF
TRBV5-1	TRBD2	-	TRBJ2-7	TGCGCCAGCAGCCAAACTAGCGGGGGCCCATCGTGGCAGTACTTC	CASSQTSGGPSWQYF
TRBV11-1	-	-	TRBJ2-1	TGTGCCAGCAGACACCCGGGAGAAACGAGGTCGAATGAGCAGTTCTTC	CASRHPGETRSNEQFF
TRBV19	-	-	TRBJ2-2	TGTGCCAGTACCCCCCGGGGGGCGGTATCGAACACCGGGGAGCTGTTTTTT	CASTPRGAVSNTGELFF
TRBV29-1	TRBD2	-	TRBJ2-2	TGCAGCGTTGGGACTAGCCTCAACACCGGGGAGCTGTTTTTT	CSVGTSLNTGELFF
TRBV5-1	TRBD2	-	TRBJ2-2	TGCGCCAGCAGCAACCCCCTGGCGGGAGGGATTGCCGGGGAGCTGTTTTTT	CASSNPLAGGIAGELFF
TRBV11-3	TRBD2	-	TRBJ2-1	TGTGCCAGCACCCTCGGGACTAGCGGGCACAATGAGCAGTTCTTC	CASTLGTSGHNEQFF
TRBV6-5	-	-	TRBJ1-5	TGTGCCAGCAGCTTTACAGGAAATCAGCCCCAGCATTTT	CASSFTGNQPQHF
TRBV18	-	-	TRBJ1-2	TGTGCCAGCTACCAAGACGGGCAGGGAATCTATGGCTACACCTTC	CASYQDGQGIYGYTF
TRBV6-1	-	-	TRBJ2-7	TGTGCCAGCAGTGAACTTCTGGCCGGCGGGCAGTACTTC	CASSELLAGGQYF